Sequencing of this T cell receptor (beta chain) was carried out in a study of tumor-infiltrating lymphocytes in oesophageal squamous cell carcinoma. A word on this clonotype: Without the conserved terminal phenylalanine or tryptophan, this CDR3 likely stems from a read error.

TCRdb ran MiXCR on the PCR reads and lists one entry per CDR3 protein. The sample contains 10,000 or so distinct CDR3 sequences, roughly 64% of which appear only once. The origin of this receptor is a female donor with esophageal squamous cell carcinoma. The material sequenced was esophageal tumor tissue.

CDR3 residues: CASSPLPSTDTQYC. CDR3 coding DNA: TGTGCCAGCAGCCCGTTACCCAGCACAGATACGCAGTATTGT. V and J are TRBV11-2 and TRBJ2-3; D ambiguous. This CDR3 contains 14 residues. Trimming left V 5 bases short and J 0 bases short, with 9 bases between. Germline lookup yields CDR1 SGHAT and CDR2 FQNNGV.